This T cell receptor beta chain was found in a study of blood T cell repertoires in COVID-19. Study background: Samples came from the United States, Italy and Spain, spanning acute and convalescent COVID-19. Sources were T cells, B-cell-depleted T cells, or PBMCs; the material itself was cDNA or gDNA.

The authors' processing: Scientists estimated how many nucleated cells there were by amplifying reference gene primers. Some clones are missing from TCRdb's copy, which holds only in-frame ones; the method was immunoSEQ multiplex PCR. That table is the source of V, J and clone size, and D and trimming were worked out from the DNA. Of under 200,000 clones listed, 85% to 90% are singletons. The CDR3 has 14 residues. Trimming took 3 bases from V and 7 from J; bases not matched to a gene: 5. Germline CDR1 MNHEY, CDR2 SVGAGI. Recruitment covered under 25 US areas and drew participants whose ages spanned roughly 18 to 100 years.

The source material was PBMCs or T cells enriched from blood (not recorded which). The receptor comes from a woman aged 45 to 65 who had recovered from COVID-19. The chain recombines TRBV6-5 with TRBJ2-2; 7 bases line up with TRBD2. Here the CDR3 DNA reads TGTGCCAGCAGTTATTCGCAGCGGGACGGGGAGCTGTTTTTT. Its translation is CASSYSQRDGELFF.